This T cell receptor (beta chain) was recovered during a study of shared clonotypes between healthy human individuals. Regarding the study as a whole: Sequencing depth was expected to influence donor clonotype sharing.

Measured with immunoSEQ multiplex PCR; TCRdb has only the in-frame clones, and not every one. The sample has hundreds of thousands of clones; about two thirds are singletons. This clone has more than one count but fewer than ten. The antigen is unknown. Deletions cut 7 bases from V and 3 bases from J, with 27 bases between. The CDR3 is made up of 18 amino acids. From germline, CDR1 is SGHAT and CDR2 FQNNGV. The sequence was collected from a woman aged 30 to 39 in good health. The specimen sequenced was memory CD4+ T cells sorted from blood. Subset here: CD45RA-negative fraction. V usage is TRBV11-2 and J usage is TRBJ1-1; D perhaps matches TRBD1 (5 bases). The CDR3 region is CASTQGDGRVWGHTEAFF. For the CDR3, the DNA is TGTGCCAGCACCCAAGGGGATGGCCGGGTGTGGGGACACACTGAAGCTTTCTTT. Drawing the rest from reference TRBV11-2 and TRBJ1-1, the complete variable domain is EAGVAQSPRYKIIEKRQSVAFWCNPISGHATLYWYQQILGQGPKLLIQFQNNGVVDDSQLPKDRFSAERLKGVDSTLKIQPAKLEDSAVYLCASTQGDGRVWGHTEAFFGQGTRLTVV.